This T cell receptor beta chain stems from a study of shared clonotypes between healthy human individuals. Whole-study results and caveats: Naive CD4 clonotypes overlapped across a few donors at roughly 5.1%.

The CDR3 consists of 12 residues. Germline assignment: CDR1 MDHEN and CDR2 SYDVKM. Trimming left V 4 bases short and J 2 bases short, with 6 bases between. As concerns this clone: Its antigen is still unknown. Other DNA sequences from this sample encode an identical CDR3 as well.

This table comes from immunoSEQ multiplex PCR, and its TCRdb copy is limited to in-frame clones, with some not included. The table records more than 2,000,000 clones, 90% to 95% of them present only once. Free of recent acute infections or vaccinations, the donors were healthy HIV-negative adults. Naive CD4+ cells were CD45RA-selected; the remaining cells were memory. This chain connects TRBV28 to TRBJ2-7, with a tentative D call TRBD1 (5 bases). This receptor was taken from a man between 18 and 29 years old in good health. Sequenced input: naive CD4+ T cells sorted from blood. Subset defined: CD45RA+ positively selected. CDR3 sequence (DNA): TGTGCCAGCAGTTCGACAGCCTACGAGCAGTACTTC. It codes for CASSSTAYEQYF.